The sequence of this TCR beta chain was determined in a study of shared clonotypes between healthy human individuals. There were no recent acute infections or vaccinations among the donors, who were healthy HIV-negative adults. It was across several immunoSEQ plates that each subset's genomic DNA was evenly split. Here immunoSEQ multiplex PCR was the method, and the copy in TCRdb shows in-frame clones only, minus some. The sample has around 2.5 million clones, 93% seen once. Overall study findings and caveats: The study generally estimated greater richness for naive than memory subsets.

Between the trimmed V and J ends, which lost 5 bases and 4 bases, there was a span of 13 bases. CDR3 length: 14 amino acids. Germline CDR1 and CDR2: MNHEY and SVGAGI. On this clone: The antigen is unknown.

Sequenced: naive CD4+ T cells from PBMCs. Subset of the sample: CD45RA+ positively selected. The origin of this receptor is a man aged 18 to 35 in good health. Some clones in this sample may be carry-over from other donors' samples. The rearrangement links TRBV6-5 to TRBJ2-3; D is undetermined. The CDR3 sequence is CASSPYRTADTQYF. The CDR3, as DNA: TGTGCCAGCAGTCCCTACCGGACGGCAGATACGCAGTATTTT.